A single TCR beta chain is shown here with its context. Its cognate antigen is unknown. The data belong to a study of shared clonotypes between healthy human individuals. Turning to the study itself: Every donor yielded three CD4 naive, three CD4 memory, two CD8 naive and one CD8 memory plate. Study-wide results and limits: The authors expected sequencing depth to affect clonotype sharing among donors.

The germline gives CDR1 SGHDT, CDR2 YYEEEE. The CDR3 has 13 residues. Deletions cut 1 base from V and 2 bases from J, with 6 bases between. Clones were sequenced by immunoSEQ multiplex PCR, and TCRdb holds only the in-frame ones, with some missing. The table shows 1.6 million or so clones, with approximately 97% occurring only once. The donors, all of them Caucasian adults, lived in Nashville, Tennessee. The chain combines TRBV5-6 with TRBJ1-2; D remains ambiguous. Sequencing was performed on naive CD4+ T cells sorted from blood. The subset: CD45RA+ positively selected. This receptor was obtained from a man under 40 in good health. CDR3 loop: CASSLPPNYGYTF. In DNA, the CDR3 is TGTGCCAGCAGCTTGCCACCAAACTATGGCTACACCTTC.